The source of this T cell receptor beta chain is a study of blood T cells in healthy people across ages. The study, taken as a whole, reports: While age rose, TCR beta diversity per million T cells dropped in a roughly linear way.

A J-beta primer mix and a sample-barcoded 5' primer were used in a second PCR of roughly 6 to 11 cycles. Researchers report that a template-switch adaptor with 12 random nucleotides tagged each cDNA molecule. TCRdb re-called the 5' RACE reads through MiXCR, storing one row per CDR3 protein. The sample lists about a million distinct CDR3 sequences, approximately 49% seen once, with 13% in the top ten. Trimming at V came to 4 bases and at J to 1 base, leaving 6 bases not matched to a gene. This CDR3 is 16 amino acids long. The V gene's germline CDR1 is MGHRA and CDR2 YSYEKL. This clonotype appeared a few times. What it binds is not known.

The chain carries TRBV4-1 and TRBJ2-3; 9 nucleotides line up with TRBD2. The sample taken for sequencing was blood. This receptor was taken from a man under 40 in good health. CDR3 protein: CASSPGLAPGTDTQYF. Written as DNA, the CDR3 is TGCGCCAGCAGCCCGGGACTAGCCCCCGGCACAGATACGCAGTATTTT.